This T cell receptor beta chain derives from a study of blood T cells in healthy people across ages. Combining a sample-barcoded 5' primer with a J-beta primer mix, a second PCR ran for 7 to 11 cycles. A single record per CDR3 protein comes from TCRdb applying MiXCR to the 5' RACE reads. Of 1.5 million to 2 million distinct CDR3 sequences in the sample, roughly 27% were seen once. Trimming cost V 4 bases and J 7 bases; bases outside gene matches: 9. Germline assignment: CDR1 KGHDR and CDR2 SFDVKD. The CDR3 is made up of 15 amino acids. The sample holds many counts of this clonotype. V usage is TRBV24-1 and J usage is TRBJ2-1, with 7 bases fitting TRBD1. Sequencing used blood. The TCR was taken from a woman aged 25 to 45 in good health. The CDR3 DNA follows: TGTGCCACCAGTGACCCGCGACAGGGTCGGAATGAGCAGTTCTTC. It codes for CATSDPRQGRNEQFF.